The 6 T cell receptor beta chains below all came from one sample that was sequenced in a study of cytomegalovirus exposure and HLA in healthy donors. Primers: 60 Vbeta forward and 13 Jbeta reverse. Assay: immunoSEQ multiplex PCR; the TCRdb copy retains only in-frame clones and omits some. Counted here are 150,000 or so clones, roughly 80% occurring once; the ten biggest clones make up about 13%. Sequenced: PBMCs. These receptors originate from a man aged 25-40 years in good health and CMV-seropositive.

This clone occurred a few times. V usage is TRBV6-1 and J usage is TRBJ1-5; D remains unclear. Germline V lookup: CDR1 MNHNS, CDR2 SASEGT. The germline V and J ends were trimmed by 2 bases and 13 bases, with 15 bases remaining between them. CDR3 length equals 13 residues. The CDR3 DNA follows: TGTGCCAGCAGTGAAACAGTTGGTCGATCACAGCATTTT. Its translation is CASSETVGRSQHF.

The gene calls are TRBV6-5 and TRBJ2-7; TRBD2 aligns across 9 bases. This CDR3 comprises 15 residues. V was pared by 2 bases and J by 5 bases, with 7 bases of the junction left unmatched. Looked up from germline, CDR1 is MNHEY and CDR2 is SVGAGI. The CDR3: CASSYARTSANEQYF. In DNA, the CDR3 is TGTGCCAGCAGTTACGCGAGGACTAGCGCGAACGAGCAGTACTTC.

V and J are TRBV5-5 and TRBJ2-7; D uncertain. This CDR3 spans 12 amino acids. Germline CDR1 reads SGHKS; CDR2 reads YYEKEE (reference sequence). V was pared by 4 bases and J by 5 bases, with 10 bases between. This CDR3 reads CASSHLRDEQYF. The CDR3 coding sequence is TGTGCCAGCAGCCATTTACGCGACGAGCAGTACTTC.

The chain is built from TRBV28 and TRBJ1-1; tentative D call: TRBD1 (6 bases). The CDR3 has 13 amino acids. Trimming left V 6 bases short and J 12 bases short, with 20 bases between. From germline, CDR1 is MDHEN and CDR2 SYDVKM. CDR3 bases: TGTGCCAGCAGAAATACCGGGACCACAGGGTCTTTCTTT. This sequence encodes CASRNTGTTGSFF.

CDR3 coding DNA: TGTGCCAGCACCACGGGGGAAGAGGGCACCGGGGAGCTGTTTTTT. It is translated as CASTTGEEGTGELFF. The rearrangement links TRBV6-5 to TRBJ2-2; possibly TRBD2 for D (6 bases). Germline CDR1 MNHEY, CDR2 SVGAGI. The CDR3 contains 15 residues. Trimming removed 7 bases at V and 4 bases at J, with 16 bases between.

The CDR3 DNA reads TGTGCCAGCAGCTTTCCCTCCCCGCCCTACTACGAGCAGTACTTC. Amino acid sequence: CASSFPSPPYYEQYF. The chain is built from TRBV5-6 and TRBJ2-7; unclear D gene. The ends were cut back, 2 bases at V and 3 bases at J, with 15 bases in the middle. Germline CDR1 is SGHDT and CDR2 is YYEEEE. The CDR3 covers 15 residues.